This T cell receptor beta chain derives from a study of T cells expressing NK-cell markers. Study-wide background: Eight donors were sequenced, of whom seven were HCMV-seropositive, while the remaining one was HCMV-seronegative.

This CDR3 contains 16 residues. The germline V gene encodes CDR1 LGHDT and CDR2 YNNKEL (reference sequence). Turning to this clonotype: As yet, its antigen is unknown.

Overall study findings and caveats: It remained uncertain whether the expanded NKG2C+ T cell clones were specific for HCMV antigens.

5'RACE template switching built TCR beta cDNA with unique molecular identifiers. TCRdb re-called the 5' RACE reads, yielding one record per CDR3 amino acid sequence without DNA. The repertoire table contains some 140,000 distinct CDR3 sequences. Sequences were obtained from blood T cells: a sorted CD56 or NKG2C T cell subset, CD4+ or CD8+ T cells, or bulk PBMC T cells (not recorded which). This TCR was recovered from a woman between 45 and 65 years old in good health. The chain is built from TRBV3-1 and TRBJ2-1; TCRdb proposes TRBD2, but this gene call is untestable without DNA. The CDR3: CASSQGLAGAYNEQFF.